What follows are 18 T cell receptor beta chains derived from one specimen sequenced in a study of blood T cell repertoires in COVID-19. The data were produced by immunoSEQ multiplex PCR, yet TCRdb's version contains in-frame clones alone and is incomplete. The table lists fewer than 250,000 clones, about 83% of them singletons. Sequencing used peripheral blood. The receptors were sampled from a woman older than 75 with COVID-19, enrolled during active disease.

Turning to this clone: The same CDR3 is also encoded by other DNA sequences in this sample. This rearrangement joins TRBV5-1 to TRBJ2-5; perhaps TRBD2 as D (5 bases). V lost 2 bases to trimming and J lost 4 bases, with 12 bases between them. The germline V gene has CDR1 SGHRS and CDR2 YFSETQ. This CDR3 has 14 amino acids. The chain's CDR3 is CASSLDSRGETQYF. CDR3 sequence (DNA): TGCGCCAGCAGCTTAGATTCACGGGGAGAGACCCAGTACTTC. The whole variable domain, filled in from reference TRBV5-1 and TRBJ2-5, reads KAGVTQTPRYLIKTRGQQVTLSCSPISGHRSVSWYQQTPGQGLQFLFEYFSETQRNKGNFPGRFSGRQFSNSRSEMNVSTLELGDSALYLCASSLDSRGETQYFGPGTRLLVL.

J is TRBJ2-3 and V is TRBV24-1, with 9 bases identical to TRBD2. From germline, CDR1 is KGHDR and CDR2 SFDVKD. This CDR3 is 17 amino acids long. The V segment lost 3 bases and the J segment 5 bases; nucleotides outside the gene matches: 11. CDR3 sequence (DNA): TGTGCCACCAGTGATCGCGGACTAGCGCAAGGGAAAGATACGCAGTATTTT. Protein: CATSDRGLAQGKDTQYF.

The CDR3 here is CASSDSTGAGNEQFF. In nucleotides, the CDR3 is TGTGCCAGCAGCGATTCAACAGGGGCGGGCAATGAGCAGTTCTTC. The rearrangement links TRBV9 to TRBJ2-1; TRBD1 aligns across 7 bases. Looked up from germline, CDR1 is SGDLS and CDR2 is YYNGEE. The length of the CDR3 is 15 residues. V shed 3 bases and J 6 bases; nucleotides not matched to a gene: 9.

This clone was detected a few times. This sequence joins TRBV12-3 or TRBV12-4 and TRBJ2-2; unclear D gene. The V gene lost 7 bases and the J gene lost 5 bases, with 5 bases spanning the gap. The CDR3 covers 11 residues. The CDR3 DNA sequence: TGTGCCAGCATCACAACCGGGGAGCTGTTTTTT. The encoded protein is CASITTGELFF.

The DNA of the CDR3 is TGTGCCAGCAGTACCGTCGAGGGCTCTGGAAACACCATATATTTT. This sequence encodes CASSTVEGSGNTIYF. The chain carries TRBV28 and TRBJ1-3; no firm D call. V lost 5 bases and J 0 bases, leaving 11 bases between the germline ends. CDR1 MDHEN and CDR2 SYDVKM come from the germline V gene. The CDR3 contains 15 residues.

CDR3 amino acids: CATSTVVGELFF. The CDR3, as DNA: TGTGCCACCAGCACGGTGGTCGGGGAGCTGTTTTTT. V is TRBV15 and J is TRBJ2-2; D not resolved. The V gene lost 4 bases and the J gene lost 7 bases, with 7 bases spanning the gap. CDR1 and CDR2 from the germline V gene are LNHNV and YYDKDF (reference sequence). The CDR3 spans 12 residues.

This clone was found once. The chain has TRBV5-6 and TRBJ2-5; D possibly corresponds to TRBD1 (5 bases). CDR3 size: 14 residues. V lost 3 bases, J lost 7 bases, and 16 bases lay in between. Germline V gene data show CDR1 as SGHDT and CDR2 as YYEEEE. This CDR3 reads CASSSGTYTGTQYF. The CDR3 coding sequence is TGTGCCAGCAGCTCAGGAACGTATACAGGGACCCAGTACTTC. The complete variable domain, with remaining parts taken from reference TRBV5-6 and TRBJ2-5, reads DAGVTQSPTHLIKTRGQQVTLRCSPKSGHDTVSWYQQALGQGPQFIFQYYEEEERQRGNFPDRFSGHQFPNYSSELNVNALLLGDSALYLCASSSGTYTGTQYFGPGTRLLVL.

This clone has more than one count but fewer than ten. V and J are TRBV5-6 and TRBJ1-3, with D hard to call. Trimming shortened V by 4 bases and J by 2 bases, and 10 bases separated the two germline ends. Germline lookup yields CDR1 SGHDT and CDR2 YYEEEE. The length of the CDR3 is 14 residues. The CDR3 protein is CASSLWGAGNTIYF. The CDR3 DNA is TGTGCCAGCAGCCTCTGGGGAGCTGGAAACACCATATATTTT. Drawing the rest from reference TRBV5-6 and TRBJ1-3, the complete variable domain is DAGVTQSPTHLIKTRGQQVTLRCSPKSGHDTVSWYQQALGQGPQFIFQYYEEEERQRGNFPDRFSGHQFPNYSSELNVNALLLGDSALYLCASSLWGAGNTIYFGEGSWLTVV.

The chain recombines TRBV3-1 (or the pseudogene TRBV3-2) with TRBJ1-6, with 10 nucleotides matching TRBD1. V dropped 5 bases and J dropped 9; count of bases not matched to a gene: 1. This CDR3 region has 13 residues. CDR1 is LGHDT and CDR2 is YNNKEL in the germline V gene (reference sequence). The CDR3 DNA sequence: TGTGCCAGCAGCAGGGACAGGGGTTCACCCCTCCACTTT. It yields the protein CASSRDRGSPLHF.

The genes are TRBV7-8 and TRBJ1-5, with D possibly matching TRBD1 (5 bases). This CDR3 spans 18 amino acids. Trimming left V 1 base short and J 1 base short, with 17 bases between. Germline values: CDR1 SGHVS, CDR2 FQNEAQ. For the CDR3, the DNA is TGTGCCAGCAGCTTAGAAGCCGCAGGGTGGGGAAGCAATCAGCCCCAGCATTTT. It translates to CASSLEAAGWGSNQPQHF.

The chain joins TRBV28 to TRBJ1-6, with D perhaps TRBD1 (5 bases). Germline loops: CDR1 MDHEN, CDR2 SYDVKM. Deletions cut 6 bases from V and 0 bases from J, with 15 bases between. The CDR3 has 17 residues. The CDR3 reads CASRAQGSSSYNSPLHF. The CDR3 nucleotides are TGTGCCAGCAGGGCTCAGGGATCCAGCTCCTATAATTCACCCCTCCACTTT.

This clone was seen only a few times. The rearrangement joins TRBV7-9 to TRBJ1-5, with D hard to call. Germline CDR1 and CDR2: SEHNR and FQNEAQ (reference sequence). The CDR3 is 12 amino acids. Trimming took 7 bases from V and 6 from J, leaving 10 bases between them. The CDR3 spells CASTLDVQPQHF. In DNA, the CDR3 is TGTGCCAGCACCCTAGATGTTCAGCCCCAGCATTTT.

This chain joins TRBV5-1 and TRBJ1-5, with D tentatively TRBD1 (6 bases). V was shortened by 0 bases and J by 4 bases, with 8 bases between the two germline ends. The CDR3 contains 14 residues. The germline V gene encodes CDR1 SGHRS and CDR2 YFSETQ. The CDR3 protein is CASSLDGQNQPQHF. DNA for the CDR3: TGCGCCAGCAGCTTGGATGGACAGAATCAGCCCCAGCATTTT.

This clone was observed a handful of times. The genes are TRBV10-3 and TRBJ2-2, with 9 bases aligning to TRBD2. Germline CDR1 is ENHRY and CDR2 is SYGVKD. After removal of 1 base from V and 2 bases from J, the junction contained 5 bases not matched to a gene. CDR3 size: 17 residues. CDR3 nucleotide sequence: TGTGCCATCAGTGAGTTTGGTAGCGGGGGCAACACCGGGGAGCTGTTTTTT. Protein: CAISEFGSGGNTGELFF.

The chain uses TRBV19 and TRBJ1-6; no clear D gene. This CDR3 is 13 amino acids long. The germline V and J ends were trimmed by 6 bases and 6 bases, with 9 bases remaining between them. The germline V gene has CDR1 LNHDA and CDR2 SQIVND (reference sequence). The CDR3 DNA follows: TGTGCCAGTAGCCCTGGACTTAATTCACCCCTCCACTTT. Translation: CASSPGLNSPLHF.

In its sample, this clone was seen once. This chain joins TRBV28 and TRBJ2-2, with 7 bases fitting TRBD1. The CDR3 extends over 13 amino acids. Germline trimming cut 11 bases from V and 2 bases from J; bases unmatched to any gene: 5. The germline V gene encodes CDR1 MDHEN and CDR2 SYDVKM. For the CDR3, the DNA is TGTGCCGCACAGGGGTCAAACACCGGGGAGCTGTTTTTT. This gives the protein CAAQGSNTGELFF.

The chain links TRBV7-2 to TRBJ2-5; D might be TRBD2 (7 bases). Between the trimmed V and J ends, which lost 5 bases and 2 bases, there was a span of 27 bases. This CDR3 region has 19 residues. The germline CDR1 and CDR2 sequences are SGHTA and FQGNSA. The CDR3 spells CASSLFAGRGGPFQETQYF. CDR3 DNA sequence: TGTGCCAGCAGCCTCTTTGCTGGGAGGGGGGGGCCTTTTCAAGAGACCCAGTACTTC.

The J gene is TRBJ1-1, the V gene TRBV10-3; D may be TRBD1 (5 bases). The germline gives CDR1 ENHRY, CDR2 SYGVKD. The CDR3 spans 14 residues. The V gene lost 4 bases and the J gene lost 3 bases, with 12 bases spanning the gap. For the CDR3, the DNA is TGTGCCATCAGTGGGCGGGACGGGGACACTGAAGCTTTCTTT. Translated: CAISGRDGDTEAFF.